The TCR beta chain described here comes from a study of long-term antiretroviral therapy in people with HIV. Study-wide findings and caveats: Collection of the blood took place between about 2004 and 2018. The ART regimens in use then may have been less effective than current ones. CDR3 lengths in HIV samples spanned a narrower range than controls.

Post-ART PBMC samples numbered at least two per donor, and pre-ART ones at least one. V was trimmed by 8 bases and J by 1 base, leaving 9 bases between them. The germline V gene encodes CDR1 LNHDA and CDR2 SQIVND (reference sequence). CDR3 length equals 13 residues. This was the immunoSEQ v3.0 assay at survey level. Sequencing efforts were directed toward roughly 40,000-50,000 T-cell genomes per sample. Sequencing used immunoSEQ multiplex PCR; TCRdb keeps in-frame clones, though not all of them. The table lists 15,000 to 20,000 clones, 88% of them singletons. Only a few counts were recorded for this clone. Its cognate antigen is unknown.

The chain couples TRBV19 to TRBJ1-5; possibly TRBD1 for D (5 bases). This TCR derives from a man in his fifties or sixties with HIV. The source material was unsorted PBMCs, sampled 0.7 years before starting antiretroviral therapy. The CDR3 reads CASSPGSNQPQHF. In nucleotides, the CDR3 is TGTGCCAGTTCTCCAGGGAGCAATCAGCCCCAGCATTTT.